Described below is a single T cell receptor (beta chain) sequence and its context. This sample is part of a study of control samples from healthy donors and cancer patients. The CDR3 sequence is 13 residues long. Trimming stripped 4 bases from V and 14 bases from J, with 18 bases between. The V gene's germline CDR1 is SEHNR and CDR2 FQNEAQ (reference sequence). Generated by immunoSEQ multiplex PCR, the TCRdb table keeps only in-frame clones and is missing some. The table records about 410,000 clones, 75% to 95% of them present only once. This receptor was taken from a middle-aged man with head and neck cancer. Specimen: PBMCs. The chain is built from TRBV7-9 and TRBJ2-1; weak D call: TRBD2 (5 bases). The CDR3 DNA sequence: TGTGCCAGCAGCTCGCAATCCAGCGGATCCAAGTTCTTC. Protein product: CASSSQSSGSKFF.